This TCR beta chain appears in the sequencing data of a study of cytomegalovirus exposure and HLA in healthy donors. General study points: The investigators catalogued 150 to 200 TCR beta chains as cytomegalovirus-associated. Among the CMV-associated chains, a few were confirmed in vitro as specific for CMV antigens. One later analysis, an examination of the 100 to 150 validation repertoires, found that first-cohort TCR clusters tended to co-occur in them. Whilst most TCR sequences proved rare, a subset of public TCRs occurred across many donors.

Between the trimmed V and J ends, which lost 2 bases and 5 bases, there was a span of 15 bases. The CDR3 is 15 amino acids. Germline loops: CDR1 MDHEN, CDR2 SYDVKM. As regards this clone: The antigen is not known.

The repertoire was sequenced with immunoSEQ multiplex PCR; TCRdb's copy has only in-frame clones and lacks some. The table shows some 76,000 clones, with 94% occurring only once. Sequencing was carried out using PBMCs. The chain has TRBV28 and TRBJ1-2, with D maybe TRBD1 (6 bases). The source is a woman between 18 and 30 years old in good health and CMV-seropositive. This CDR3 reads CASSLGGGPDYGYTF. As DNA, the CDR3 is TGTGCCAGCAGTTTAGGGGGCGGACCAGATTATGGCTACACCTTC.